A selection of T cell receptor beta chains follows, all from one sample in a study of beta chain features in type 1 diabetes. This table comes from immunoSEQ multiplex PCR, and its TCRdb copy is limited to in-frame clones, with some not included. This table has tens of thousands of clones, 69% appearing once. Source material: Tregs from blood. All receptors come from a man between 18 and 35 years old with type 1 diabetes. Each CDR3 is given with its conserved first and last residue. The D gene is left open where the match is weak. Size tells how often a clone was seen (once, few, many) or the class of an expanded clone, and some rows leave it out.

j_gene,v_gene,abundance,d_gene,CDR3aa,CDR3nt
TRBJ2-7,TRBV5-4,.,TRBD2,CASSRGLAGGIRLYEQYF,TGTGCCAGCAGCCGGGGACTAGCGGGAGGAATAAGGCTATACGAGCAGTACTTC
TRBJ1-5,TRBV7-2,.,TRBD1,CASSLGTASNQPQHF,TGTGCCAGCAGCTTGGGGACAGCGAGCAATCAGCCCCAGCATTTT
TRBJ2-2,TRBV25-1,.,TRBD2,CASSESGRGGELFF,TGTGCCAGCAGTGAATCCGGGAGGGGCGGGGAGCTGTTTTTT
TRBJ1-6,TRBV9,.,TRBD1,CASSVEGAQVTSPLHF,TGTGCCAGCAGCGTAGAGGGGGCACAGGTCACTTCACCCCTCCACTTT
TRBJ1-2,TRBV7-2,.,.,CASSKQPRGGPYGYTF,TGTGCCAGCAGCAAACAACCCCGGGGAGGGCCCTATGGCTACACCTTC
TRBJ1-3,TRBV7-2,few,TRBD1,CASSLRQGAGNTIYF,TGTGCCAGCAGCTTACGACAGGGGGCTGGAAACACCATATATTTT
TRBJ2-2,TRBV27,.,.,CASSLSGGHTGELFF,TGTGCCAGCAGTTTATCGGGGGGACACACCGGGGAGCTGTTTTTT
TRBJ1-5,TRBV7-9,.,.,CASSLGRDHQPQHF,TGTGCCAGCAGCTTAGGAAGAGATCATCAGCCCCAGCATTTT
TRBJ1-2,TRBV4-3,.,.,CASSQEQGNYGYTF,TGCGCCAGCAGCCAAGAGCAGGGTAACTATGGCTACACCTTC
TRBJ2-1,TRBV9,.,TRBD2,CASSPRLAVYNEQFF,TGTGCCAGCAGCCCAAGACTAGCGGTTTACAATGAGCAGTTCTTC
TRBJ2-5,TRBV9,.,.,CASSVMDSIQETQYF,TGTGCCAGCAGCGTAATGGACAGTATTCAAGAGACCCAGTACTTC
TRBJ2-1,TRBV28,.,.,CASSTGLSRYNEQFF,TGTGCCAGCAGTACGGGACTCTCTCGCTACAATGAGCAGTTCTTC
TRBJ2-6,TRBV5-4,.,TRBD1,CASSRSSRGQGANVLTF,TGTGCCAGCAGCCGAAGTAGCAGGGGGCAAGGGGCCAACGTCCTGACTTTC
TRBJ2-7,TRBV4-1,.,TRBD1,CASSSPGQGSEQYF,TGCGCCAGCAGCTCCCCGGGACAGGGATCCGAGCAGTACTTC
TRBJ1-5,TRBV30,.,TRBD1,CAWSPGGGQPQHF,TGTGCCTGGTCCCCAGGGGGCGGTCAGCCCCAGCATTTT
TRBJ2-5,TRBV2,.,.,CASKFSETQYF,TGTGCCAGCAAATTTTCGGAGACCCAGTACTTC
TRBJ2-1,TRBV28,.,TRBD2,CASTWFRLAGGRRYNEQFF,TGTGCCAGCACGTGGTTCAGACTAGCGGGAGGTAGGCGTTACAATGAGCAGTTCTTC
TRBJ1-2,TRBV29-1,.,TRBD1,CSVDLTGGGGYTF,TGCAGCGTTGATCTCACAGGGGGAGGAGGCTACACCTTC
TRBJ2-1,TRBV7-8,.,TRBD2,CASSPGLAVYNEQFF,TGTGCCAGCAGCCCAGGACTAGCAGTTTACAATGAGCAGTTCTTC
TRBJ1-6,TRBV28,.,.,CASSLSPQGNSPLHF,TGTGCCAGCAGTTTATCCCCACAGGGTAATTCACCCCTCCACTTT
TRBJ2-1,TRBV5-6,once,.,CASSQDISYNEQFF,TGTGCCAGCAGTCAGGACATCTCCTACAATGAGCAGTTCTTC
TRBJ1-1,TRBV7-2,.,TRBD1,CASSPTSQGVRTEAFF,TGTGCCAGCAGTCCTACGTCCCAGGGGGTAAGAACTGAAGCTTTCTTT
TRBJ2-6,TRBV7-2,.,.,CASSLGYRVSLSGANVLTF,TGTGCCAGCAGCTTGGGGTACAGGGTTTCCCTCTCTGGGGCCAACGTCCTGACTTTC
TRBJ1-1,TRBV2,.,.,CASSGKNTEAFF,TGTGCCAGCAGTGGTAAGAACACTGAAGCTTTCTTT
TRBJ2-7,TRBV7-8,few,TRBD2,CASSLSSGLSYEQYF,TGTGCCAGCAGCCTATCTAGCGGACTTTCCTACGAGCAGTACTTC
TRBJ2-1,TRBV5-6,.,TRBD1,CASSPRTGQYNEQFF,TGTGCCAGCAGCCCGCGGACAGGTCAGTACAATGAGCAGTTCTTC
TRBJ2-7,TRBV27,.,TRBD2,CASRSRGGLTYEQYF,TGTGCCAGCAGATCGCGGGGGGGCTTGACCTACGAGCAGTACTTC
TRBJ2-6,TRBV7-2,.,TRBD1,CASSFTGGFAGANVLTF,TGTGCCAGCAGCTTTACAGGGGGTTTCGCTGGGGCCAACGTCCTGACTTTC
TRBJ2-7,TRBV6-5,.,.,CASSWRGFGYEQYF,TGTGCCAGCAGTTGGAGAGGGTTCGGCTACGAGCAGTACTTC
TRBJ2-1,TRBV4-3,.,TRBD2,CASSQATSGGARQFF,TGCGCCAGCAGCCAGGCGACTAGCGGGGGGGCGAGGCAGTTCTTC
TRBJ2-5,TRBV29-1,few,.,CSVDRGGQETQYF,TGCAGCGTTGACAGGGGTGGTCAAGAGACCCAGTACTTC
TRBJ1-5,TRBV19,.,.,CATKTRARGPQHF,TGTGCCACCAAGACACGGGCTCGGGGGCCCCAGCATTTT
TRBJ2-1,TRBV5-1,.,.,CASSLGLLPVNEQFF,TGCGCCAGCAGCTTGGGTCTCCTCCCCGTCAATGAGCAGTTCTTC
TRBJ2-7,TRBV15,.,.,CATRTGYGSYEQYF,TGTGCCACCAGAACCGGGTATGGGTCCTACGAGCAGTACTTC
TRBJ1-1,TRBV27,.,TRBD1,CASSLSTGWFSEAFF,TGTGCCAGCAGTTTATCGACAGGGTGGTTCTCTGAAGCTTTCTTT
TRBJ2-1,TRBV7-2,few,TRBD2,CASSGDYSYNEQFF,TGTGCCAGCAGTGGGGACTATTCCTACAATGAGCAGTTCTTC
TRBJ2-6,TRBV18,.,.,CASSPTQSSGANVLTF,TGTGCCAGCTCACCTACACAGAGCTCTGGGGCCAACGTCCTGACTTTC
TRBJ1-1,TRBV7-9,few,TRBD1,CASSFLQGGAFF,TGTGCCAGCAGCTTCCTACAGGGGGGGGCTTTCTTT
TRBJ1-4,TRBV28,.,.,CASSSGTPTPGTNEKLFF,TGTGCCAGCAGTTCCGGGACTCCGACCCCAGGAACTAATGAAAAACTGTTTTTT
TRBJ2-2,TRBV19,.,.,CASKIGVSTGELFF,TGTGCCAGTAAAATCGGTGTGAGCACCGGGGAGCTGTTTTTT
TRBJ2-2,TRBV18,few,TRBD1,CASSPYRGDTGELFF,TGTGCCAGCTCACCCTACAGGGGGGACACCGGGGAGCTGTTTTTT
TRBJ1-1,TRBV10-3,.,.,CAISDPTGPNTEAFF,TGTGCCATCAGTGATCCGACAGGACCTAACACTGAAGCTTTCTTT
TRBJ2-3,TRBV5-4,.,.,CASSFFRPPTDTQYF,TGTGCCAGCAGCTTTTTCAGGCCGCCCACAGATACGCAGTATTTT
TRBJ2-6,TRBV5-1,.,.,CASSLALRSGANVLTF,TGCGCCAGCAGCTTGGCTCTACGCTCTGGGGCCAACGTCCTGACTTTC
TRBJ2-7,TRBV2,.,.,CASREDRREQYF,TGTGCCAGCAGAGAAGACAGGCGCGAGCAGTACTTC
TRBJ2-3,TRBV5-1,.,.,CASQSAQGHSTDTQYF,TGCGCCAGCCAGTCGGCTCAGGGGCATAGCACAGATACGCAGTATTTT
TRBJ1-1,TRBV10-3,.,.,CAISESIGGMWEAFF,TGTGCCATCAGTGAGTCAATAGGAGGGATGTGGGAAGCTTTCTTT
TRBJ2-3,TRBV29-1,.,.,CSVEDRGTDTQYF,TGCAGCGTTGAAGATCGGGGGACAGATACGCAGTATTTT
TRBJ2-1,TRBV11-2,.,TRBD2,CASSLEIGLDGNEQFF,TGTGCCAGCAGCTTAGAAATAGGACTAGACGGTAATGAGCAGTTCTTC
TRBJ2-2,TRBV5-6,.,TRBD2,CASSPRGLAGFLPTGELFF,TGTGCCAGCAGCCCTCGTGGACTAGCGGGGTTTCTCCCCACCGGGGAGCTGTTTTTT
TRBJ2-7,TRBV5-1,.,TRBD2,CASSLSELAGDEQYF,TGCGCCAGCAGCTTGTCCGAACTAGCGGGAGACGAGCAGTACTTC